The entry below gives a single TCR beta chain sequence along with its context. This CDR3 region has 15 residues. The germline V gene has CDR1 MDHEN and CDR2 SYDVKM. The V segment lost 1 base and the J segment 5 bases; nucleotides outside the gene matches: 5. Peripheral blood was drawn, about 9.1 milliliters per donor. The sample originates from a study of blood T cells in healthy people across ages. Through a sample-barcoded 5' primer and a J-beta primer mix, a second PCR was run for roughly 6 to 12 cycles. In TCRdb, the 5' RACE reads were re-called with MiXCR into one record per CDR3 protein. The sample has about a million distinct CDR3 sequences, around two fifths seen once.

V is TRBV28 and J is TRBJ2-1; the match to TRBD2 covers 7 bases. Sequenced: blood. The TCR was taken from a man aged 18 to 30 in good health. CDR3 sequence reads: CASSLSASGHNEQFF. The CDR3 nucleotides read TGTGCCAGCAGTTTATCGGCTAGCGGTCACAATGAGCAGTTCTTC.